The present TCR beta chain was sequenced within a study of early T cells in non-severe SARS-CoV-2 infection. Study details: Sequencing used unsorted whole-blood bulk RNA, so chains lack pairing.

V shed 8 bases and J shed 2 bases, with 20 bases lying between them. In germline, CDR1 is SEHNR, CDR2 FQNEAQ (reference sequence). This CDR3 is 16 amino acids long. In this sample, this clonotype turned up many times. Antigen unknown. Molecules of cDNA were individually given unique molecular identifiers that were attached to them. In TCRdb, the 5' RACE reads were re-called with MiXCR into one record per CDR3 protein. The profile covers under 45,000 distinct CDR3 sequences, with about a tenth appearing a single time and 8% to 10% taken by the ten largest. General study results and limits: Using VDJdb, the matching emphasized anti-spike CD8 responses while missing private and CD4 specificities.

The receptor comes from an adult who was a healthcare worker with PCR-confirmed SARS-CoV-2 infection or an uninfected control (not recorded which). The chain uses TRBV7-9 and TRBJ2-3; perhaps TRBD2 as D (5 bases). Material: whole blood. As DNA, the CDR3 is TGTGCCAGCCCCCTAGCCCAAGATGGATCCACAGATACGCAGTATTTT. This encodes CASPLAQDGSTDTQYF.